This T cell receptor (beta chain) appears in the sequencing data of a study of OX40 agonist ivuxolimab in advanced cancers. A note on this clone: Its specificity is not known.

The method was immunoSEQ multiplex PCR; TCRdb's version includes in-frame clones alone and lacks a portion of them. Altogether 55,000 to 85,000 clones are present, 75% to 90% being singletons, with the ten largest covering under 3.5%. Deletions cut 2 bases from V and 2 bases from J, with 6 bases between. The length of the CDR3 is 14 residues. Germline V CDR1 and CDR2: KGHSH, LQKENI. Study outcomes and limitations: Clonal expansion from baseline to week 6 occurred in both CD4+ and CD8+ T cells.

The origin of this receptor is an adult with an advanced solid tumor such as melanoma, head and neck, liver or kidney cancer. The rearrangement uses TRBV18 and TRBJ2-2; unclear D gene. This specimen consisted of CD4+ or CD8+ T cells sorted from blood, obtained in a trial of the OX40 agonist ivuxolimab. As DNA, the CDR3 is TGTGCCAGCTCACCAGCACAAAACACCGGGGAGCTGTTTTTT. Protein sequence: CASSPAQNTGELFF.